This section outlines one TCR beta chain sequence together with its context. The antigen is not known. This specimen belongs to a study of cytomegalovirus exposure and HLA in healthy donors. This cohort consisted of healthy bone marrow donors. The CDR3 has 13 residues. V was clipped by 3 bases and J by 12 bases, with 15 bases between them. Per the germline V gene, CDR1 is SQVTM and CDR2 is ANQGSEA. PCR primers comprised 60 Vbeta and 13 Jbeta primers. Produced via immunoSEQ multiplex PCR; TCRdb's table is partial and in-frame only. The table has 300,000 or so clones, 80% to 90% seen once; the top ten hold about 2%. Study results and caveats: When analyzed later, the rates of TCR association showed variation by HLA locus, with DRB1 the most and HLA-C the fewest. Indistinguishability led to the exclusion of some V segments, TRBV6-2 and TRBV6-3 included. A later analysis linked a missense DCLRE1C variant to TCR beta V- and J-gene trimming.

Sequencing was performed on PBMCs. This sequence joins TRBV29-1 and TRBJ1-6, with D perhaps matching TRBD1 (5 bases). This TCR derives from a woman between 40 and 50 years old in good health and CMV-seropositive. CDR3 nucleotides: TGCAGCGTTGAGGGGGGGGATGGTTTACCCCTCCACTTT. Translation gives CSVEGGDGLPLHF.